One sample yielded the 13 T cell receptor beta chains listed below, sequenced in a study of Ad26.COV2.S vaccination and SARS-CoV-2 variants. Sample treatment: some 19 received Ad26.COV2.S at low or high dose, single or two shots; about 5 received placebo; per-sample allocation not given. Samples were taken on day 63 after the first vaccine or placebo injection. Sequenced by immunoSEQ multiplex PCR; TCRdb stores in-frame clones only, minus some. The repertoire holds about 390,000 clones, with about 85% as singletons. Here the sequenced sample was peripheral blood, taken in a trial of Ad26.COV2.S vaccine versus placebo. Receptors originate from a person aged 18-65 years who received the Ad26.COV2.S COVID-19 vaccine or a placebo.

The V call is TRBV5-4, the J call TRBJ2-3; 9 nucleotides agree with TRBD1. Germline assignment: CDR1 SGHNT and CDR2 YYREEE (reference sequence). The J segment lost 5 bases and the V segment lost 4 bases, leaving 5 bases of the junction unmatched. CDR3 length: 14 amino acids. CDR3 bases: TGTGCCAGCAGCCAGGGACAGGGAATAGATACGCAGTATTTT. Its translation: CASSQGQGIDTQYF. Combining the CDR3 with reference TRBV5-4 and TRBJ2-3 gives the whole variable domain ETGVTQSPTHLIKTRGQQVTLRCSSQSGHNTVSWYQQALGQGPQFIFQYYREEENGRGNFPPRFSGLQFPNYSSELNVNALELDDSALYLCASSQGQGIDTQYFGPGTRLTVL.

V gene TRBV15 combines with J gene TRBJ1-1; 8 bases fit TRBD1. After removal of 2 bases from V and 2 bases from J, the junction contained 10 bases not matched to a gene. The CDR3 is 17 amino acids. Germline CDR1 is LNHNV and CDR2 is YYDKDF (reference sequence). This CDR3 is CATSRPGQGRANTEAFF. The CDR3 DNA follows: TGTGCCACCAGCAGACCTGGACAGGGCAGGGCCAACACTGAAGCTTTCTTT.

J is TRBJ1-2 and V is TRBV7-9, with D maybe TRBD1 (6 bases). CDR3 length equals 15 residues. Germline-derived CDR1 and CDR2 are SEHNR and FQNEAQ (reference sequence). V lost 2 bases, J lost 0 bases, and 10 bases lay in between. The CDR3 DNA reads TGTGCCAGCAGCTTATGGGACACGACTAACTATGGCTACACCTTC. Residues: CASSLWDTTNYGYTF. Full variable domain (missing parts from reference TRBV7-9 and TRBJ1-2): DTGVSQNPRHKITKRGQNVTFRCDPISEHNRLYWYRQTLGQGPEFLTYFQNEAQLEKSRLLSDRFSAERPKGSFSTLEIQRTEQGDSAMYLCASSLWDTTNYGYTFGSGTRLTVV.

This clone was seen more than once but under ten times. For the CDR3, the DNA is TGTGCCAGCAGCCTTCCGTTGTTGGGCAATCAGCCCCAGCATTTT. Translating gives CASSLPLLGNQPQHF. The chain links TRBV7-2 to TRBJ1-5; D gene uncertain. The CDR3 covers 15 residues. Germline loops: CDR1 SGHTA, CDR2 FQGNSA. V was cut by 5 bases and J by 2 bases, with 13 bases left in between.

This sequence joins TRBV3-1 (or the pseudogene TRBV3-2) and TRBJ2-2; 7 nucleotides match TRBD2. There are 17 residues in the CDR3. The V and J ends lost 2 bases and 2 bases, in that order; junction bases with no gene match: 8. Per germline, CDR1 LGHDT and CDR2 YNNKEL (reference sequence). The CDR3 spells CASSQTPSGANTGELFF. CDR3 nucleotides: TGTGCCAGCAGCCAAACCCCTAGCGGCGCTAACACCGGGGAGCTGTTTTTT.

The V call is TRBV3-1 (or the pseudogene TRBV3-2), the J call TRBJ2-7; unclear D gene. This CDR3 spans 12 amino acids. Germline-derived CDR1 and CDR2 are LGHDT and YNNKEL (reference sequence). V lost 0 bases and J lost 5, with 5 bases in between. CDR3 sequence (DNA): TGTGCCAGCAGCCAAGACAGACACGAGCAGTACTTC. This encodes CASSQDRHEQYF.

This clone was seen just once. The CDR3 spells CASTQGAATNEKLFF. The CDR3 DNA is TGTGCCAGCACCCAGGGGGCTGCAACTAATGAAAAACTGTTTTTT. The chain links TRBV7-2 to TRBJ1-4, with 8 bases fitting TRBD1. V trimming: 7 bases; J trimming: 0 bases; junction bases outside the gene matches: 4. Germline CDR1 reads SGHTA; CDR2 reads FQGNSA. The CDR3 has 15 residues.

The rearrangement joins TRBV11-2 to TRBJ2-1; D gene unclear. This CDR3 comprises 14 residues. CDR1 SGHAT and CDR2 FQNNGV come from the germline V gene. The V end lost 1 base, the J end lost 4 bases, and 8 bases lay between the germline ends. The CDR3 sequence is CASSLGGSYNEQFF. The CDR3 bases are TGTGCCAGCAGCTTAGGCGGCTCATACAATGAGCAGTTCTTC. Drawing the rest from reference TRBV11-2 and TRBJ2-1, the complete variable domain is EAGVAQSPRYKIIEKRQSVAFWCNPISGHATLYWYQQILGQGPKLLIQFQNNGVVDDSQLPKDRFSAERLKGVDSTLKIQPAKLEDSAVYLCASSLGGSYNEQFFGPGTRLTVL.

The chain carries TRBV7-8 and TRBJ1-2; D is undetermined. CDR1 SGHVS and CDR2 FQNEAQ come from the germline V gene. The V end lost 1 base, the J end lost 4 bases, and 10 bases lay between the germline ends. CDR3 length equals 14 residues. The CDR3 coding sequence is TGTGCCAGCAGCTTAGGGACGGAGTTCTATGGCTACACCTTC. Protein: CASSLGTEFYGYTF.

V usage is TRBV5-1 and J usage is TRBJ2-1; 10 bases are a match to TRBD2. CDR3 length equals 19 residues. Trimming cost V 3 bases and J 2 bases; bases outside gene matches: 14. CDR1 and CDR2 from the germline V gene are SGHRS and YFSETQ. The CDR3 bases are TGCGCCAGCAGCTGGGCGGATACGTCTAGCGGGGGAACCTACAATGAGCAGTTCTTC. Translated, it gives CASSWADTSSGGTYNEQFF. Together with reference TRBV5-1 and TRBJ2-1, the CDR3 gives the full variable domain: KAGVTQTPRYLIKTRGQQVTLSCSPISGHRSVSWYQQTPGQGLQFLFEYFSETQRNKGNFPGRFSGRQFSNSRSEMNVSTLELGDSALYLCASSWADTSSGGTYNEQFFGPGTRLTVL.

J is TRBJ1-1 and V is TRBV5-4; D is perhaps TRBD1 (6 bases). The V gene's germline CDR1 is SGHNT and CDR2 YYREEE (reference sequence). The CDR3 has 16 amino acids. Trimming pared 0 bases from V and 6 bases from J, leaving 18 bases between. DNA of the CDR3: TGTGCCAGCAGCTTGGTCGGGATCGTGCAGGGGTCTGAAGCTTTCTTT. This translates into CASSLVGIVQGSEAFF.

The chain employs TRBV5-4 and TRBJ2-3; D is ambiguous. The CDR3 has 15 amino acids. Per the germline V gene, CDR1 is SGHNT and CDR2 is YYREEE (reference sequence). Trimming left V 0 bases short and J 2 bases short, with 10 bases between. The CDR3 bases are TGTGCCAGCAGCTTGGGTAGCACGCCCACAGATACGCAGTATTTT. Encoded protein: CASSLGSTPTDTQYF.

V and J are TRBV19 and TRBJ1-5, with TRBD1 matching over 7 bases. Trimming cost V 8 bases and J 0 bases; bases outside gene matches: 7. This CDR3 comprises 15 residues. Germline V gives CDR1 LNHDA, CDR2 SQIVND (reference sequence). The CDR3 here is CASQTGTNSNQPQHF. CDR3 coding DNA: TGTGCCAGTCAGACAGGGACTAATAGCAATCAGCCCCAGCATTTT.